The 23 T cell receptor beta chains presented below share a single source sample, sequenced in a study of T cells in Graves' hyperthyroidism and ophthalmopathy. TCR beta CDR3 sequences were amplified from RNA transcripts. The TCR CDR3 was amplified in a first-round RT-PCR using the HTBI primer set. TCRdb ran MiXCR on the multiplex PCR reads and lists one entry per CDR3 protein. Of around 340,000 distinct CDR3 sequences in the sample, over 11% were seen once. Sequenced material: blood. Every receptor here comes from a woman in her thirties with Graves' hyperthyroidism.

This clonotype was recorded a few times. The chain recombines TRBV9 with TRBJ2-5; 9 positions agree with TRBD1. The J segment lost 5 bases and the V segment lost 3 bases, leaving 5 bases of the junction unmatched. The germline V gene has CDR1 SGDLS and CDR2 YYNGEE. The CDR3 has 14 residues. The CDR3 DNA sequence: TGTGCCAGCAGCGAACAGGGGGCCTGGGAGACCCAGTACTTC. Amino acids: CASSEQGAWETQYF.

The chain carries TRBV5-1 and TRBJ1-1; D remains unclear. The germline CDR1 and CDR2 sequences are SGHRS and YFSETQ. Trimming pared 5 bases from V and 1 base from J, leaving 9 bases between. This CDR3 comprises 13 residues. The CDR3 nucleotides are TGCGCCAGCAGATCGACGGGGAACACTGAAGCTTTCTTT. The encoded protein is CASRSTGNTEAFF. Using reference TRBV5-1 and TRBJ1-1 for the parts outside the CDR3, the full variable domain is KAGVTQTPRYLIKTRGQQVTLSCSPISGHRSVSWYQQTPGQGLQFLFEYFSETQRNKGNFPGRFSGRQFSNSRSEMNVSTLELGDSALYLCASRSTGNTEAFFGQGTRLTVV.

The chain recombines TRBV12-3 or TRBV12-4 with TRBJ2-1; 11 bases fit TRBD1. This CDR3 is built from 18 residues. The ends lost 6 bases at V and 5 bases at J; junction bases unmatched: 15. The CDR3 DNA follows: TGTGCCAGCAGCATGCCGGGACAGGGGGGCTCCCGGGACAATGAGCAGTTCTTC. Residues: CASSMPGQGGSRDNEQFF.

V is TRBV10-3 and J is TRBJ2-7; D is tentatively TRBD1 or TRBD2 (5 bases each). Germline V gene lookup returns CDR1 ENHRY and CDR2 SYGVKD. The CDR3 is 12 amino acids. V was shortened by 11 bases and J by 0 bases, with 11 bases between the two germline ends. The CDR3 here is CAVGTGSYEQYF. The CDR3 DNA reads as TGTGCCGTTGGGACCGGCTCCTACGAGCAGTACTTC.

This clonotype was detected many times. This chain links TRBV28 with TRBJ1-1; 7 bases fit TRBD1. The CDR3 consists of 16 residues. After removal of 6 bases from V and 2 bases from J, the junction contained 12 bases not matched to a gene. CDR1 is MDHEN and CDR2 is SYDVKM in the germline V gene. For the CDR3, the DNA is TGTGCCAGCAGCCCCCTCGACAGGGTCCCTAACACTGAAGCTTTCTTT. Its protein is CASSPLDRVPNTEAFF.

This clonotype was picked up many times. This CDR3 is CASSSSGKKTDTQYF. CDR3 DNA sequence: TGTGCCAGCAGCTCGAGCGGGAAAAAAACAGATACGCAGTATTTT. The chain combines TRBV7-9 with TRBJ2-3, with 7 bases fitting TRBD2. Germline V gene sequence: CDR1 SEHNR, CDR2 FQNEAQ (reference sequence). The V segment lost 4 bases and the J segment 3 bases; nucleotides outside the gene matches: 7. This CDR3 comprises 15 residues.

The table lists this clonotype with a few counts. In DNA form, the CDR3 reads TGTGCCAGCAGCGCGGGGGACAGGGCCACAGATACGCAGTATTTT. Translation: CASSAGDRATDTQYF. The chain couples TRBV11-2 to TRBJ2-3; TRBD1 aligns across 9 bases. Germline V gene lookup returns CDR1 SGHAT and CDR2 FQNNGV. The CDR3 spans 15 residues. With 5 bases clipped from V and 2 bases from J, the junction kept 5 bases outside the gene matches.

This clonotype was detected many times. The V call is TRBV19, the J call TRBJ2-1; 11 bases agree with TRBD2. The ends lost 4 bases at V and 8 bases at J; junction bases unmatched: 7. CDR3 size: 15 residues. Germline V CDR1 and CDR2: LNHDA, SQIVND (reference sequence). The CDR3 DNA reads TGTGCCAGTAGTAGACTAGCGGGAAGAGGCGATGAGCAGTTCTTC. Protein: CASSRLAGRGDEQFF.

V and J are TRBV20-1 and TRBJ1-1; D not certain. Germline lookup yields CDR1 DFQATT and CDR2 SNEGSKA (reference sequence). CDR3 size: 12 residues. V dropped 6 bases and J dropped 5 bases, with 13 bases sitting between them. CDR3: CSARTLGTEAFF. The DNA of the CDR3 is TGCAGTGCCCGGACGTTGGGGACTGAAGCTTTCTTT.

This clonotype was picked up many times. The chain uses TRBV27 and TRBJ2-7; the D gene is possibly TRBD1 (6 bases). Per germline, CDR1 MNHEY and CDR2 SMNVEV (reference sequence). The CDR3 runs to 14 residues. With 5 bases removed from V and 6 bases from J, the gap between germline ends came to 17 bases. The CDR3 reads CASSAASTGFEQYF. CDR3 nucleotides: TGTGCCAGCAGTGCCGCCTCCACAGGGTTCGAGCAGTACTTC.

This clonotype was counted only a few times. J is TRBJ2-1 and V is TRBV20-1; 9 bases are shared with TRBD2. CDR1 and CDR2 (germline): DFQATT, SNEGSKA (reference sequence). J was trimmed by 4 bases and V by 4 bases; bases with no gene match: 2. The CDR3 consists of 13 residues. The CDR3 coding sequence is TGCAGTGCTACTAGCGGGGCTTACAATGAGCAGTTCTTC. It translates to CSATSGAYNEQFF.

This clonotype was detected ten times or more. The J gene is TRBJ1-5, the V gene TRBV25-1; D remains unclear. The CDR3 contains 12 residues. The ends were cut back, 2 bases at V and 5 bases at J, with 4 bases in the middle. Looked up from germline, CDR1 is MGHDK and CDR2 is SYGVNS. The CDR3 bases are TGTGCCAGCAGTGAAATGGATCAGCCCCAGCATTTT. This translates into CASSEMDQPQHF.

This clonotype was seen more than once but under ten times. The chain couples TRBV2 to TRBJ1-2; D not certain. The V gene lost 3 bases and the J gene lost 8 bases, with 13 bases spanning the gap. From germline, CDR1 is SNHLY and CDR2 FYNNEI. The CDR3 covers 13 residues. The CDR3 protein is CASSDGQFLGYTF. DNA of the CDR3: TGTGCCAGCAGTGATGGGCAGTTCCTGGGCTACACCTTC.

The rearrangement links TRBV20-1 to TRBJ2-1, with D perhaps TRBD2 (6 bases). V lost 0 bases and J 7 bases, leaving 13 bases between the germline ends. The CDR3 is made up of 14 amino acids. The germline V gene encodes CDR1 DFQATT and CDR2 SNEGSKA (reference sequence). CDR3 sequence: CSARDESSENEQFF. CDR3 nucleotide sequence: TGCAGTGCTAGAGATGAGTCTAGCGAAAATGAGCAGTTCTTC.

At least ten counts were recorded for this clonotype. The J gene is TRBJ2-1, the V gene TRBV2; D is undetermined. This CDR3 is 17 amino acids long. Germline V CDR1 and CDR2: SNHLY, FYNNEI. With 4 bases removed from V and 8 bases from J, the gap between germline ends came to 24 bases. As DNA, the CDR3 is TGTGCCAGCAGTGTCTGGGGAATGGGTAGCCCTCGGGATGAGCAGTTCTTC. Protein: CASSVWGMGSPRDEQFF.

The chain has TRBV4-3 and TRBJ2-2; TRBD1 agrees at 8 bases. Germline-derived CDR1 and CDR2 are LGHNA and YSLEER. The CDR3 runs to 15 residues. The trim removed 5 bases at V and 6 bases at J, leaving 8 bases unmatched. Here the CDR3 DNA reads TGCGCCAGCAGCTCCCGACAGGGGCCCGCCGGGGAGCTGTTTTTT. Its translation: CASSSRQGPAGELFF.

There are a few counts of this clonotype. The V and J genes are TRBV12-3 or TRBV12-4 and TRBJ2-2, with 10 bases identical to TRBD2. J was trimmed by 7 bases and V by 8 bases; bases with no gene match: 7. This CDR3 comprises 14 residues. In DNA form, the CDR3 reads TGTGCCAGCGGGATTAGCGGGAGGAACGGGGAGCTGTTTTTT. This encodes CASGISGRNGELFF.

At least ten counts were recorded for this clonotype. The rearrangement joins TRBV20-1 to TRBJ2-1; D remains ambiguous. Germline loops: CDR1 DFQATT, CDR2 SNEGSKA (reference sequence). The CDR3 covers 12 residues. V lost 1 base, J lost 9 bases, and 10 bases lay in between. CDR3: CSARGGFGEQFF. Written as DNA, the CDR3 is TGCAGTGCTAGAGGGGGTTTTGGTGAGCAGTTCTTC.

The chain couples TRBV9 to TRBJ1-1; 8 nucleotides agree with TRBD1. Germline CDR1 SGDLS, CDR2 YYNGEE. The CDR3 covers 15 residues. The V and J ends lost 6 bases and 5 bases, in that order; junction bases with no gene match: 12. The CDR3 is CASNVTGAARTEAFF. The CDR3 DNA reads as TGTGCCAGCAACGTGACAGGGGCGGCTCGGACTGAAGCTTTCTTT.

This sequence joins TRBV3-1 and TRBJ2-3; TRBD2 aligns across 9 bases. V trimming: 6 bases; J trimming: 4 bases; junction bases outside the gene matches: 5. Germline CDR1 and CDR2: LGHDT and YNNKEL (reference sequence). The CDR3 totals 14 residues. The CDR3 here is CASRETSGSDTQYF. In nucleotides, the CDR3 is TGTGCCAGCAGGGAGACTAGCGGATCAGATACGCAGTATTTT.

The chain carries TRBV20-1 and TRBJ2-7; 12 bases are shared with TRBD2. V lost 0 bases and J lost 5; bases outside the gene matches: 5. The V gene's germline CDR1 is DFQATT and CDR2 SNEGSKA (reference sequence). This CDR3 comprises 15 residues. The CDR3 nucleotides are TGCAGTGCTAGAGACCCGCTAGCGGGAGGGGACGAGCAGTACTTC. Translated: CSARDPLAGGDEQYF.

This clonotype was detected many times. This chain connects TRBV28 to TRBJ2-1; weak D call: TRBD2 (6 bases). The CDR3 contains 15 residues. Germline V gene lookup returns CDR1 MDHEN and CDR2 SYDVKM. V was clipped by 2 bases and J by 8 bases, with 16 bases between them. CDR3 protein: CASSLTGGERDEQFF. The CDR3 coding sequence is TGTGCCAGCAGTTTAACCGGGGGTGAAAGGGATGAGCAGTTCTTC.

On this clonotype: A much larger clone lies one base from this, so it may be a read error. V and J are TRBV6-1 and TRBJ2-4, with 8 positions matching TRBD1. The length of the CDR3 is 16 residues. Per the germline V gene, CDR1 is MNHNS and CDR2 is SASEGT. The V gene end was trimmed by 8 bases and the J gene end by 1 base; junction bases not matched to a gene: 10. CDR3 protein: CASRDRLESAKNIQYF. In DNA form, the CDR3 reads TGTGCCAGCCGGGACAGGCTTGAGTCGGCCAAAAACATTCAGTACTTC.